This TCR beta chain was obtained from a study of cytomegalovirus exposure and HLA in healthy donors. Overall study context: The 100 to 150 validation repertoires were reported in a later analysis to have been generated on the same platform as the roughly 670 first-cohort repertoires. Study-level results: CMV antigen specificity was confirmed in vitro for three CMV-associated chains. It was approximately 170 TCR beta chains that were listed as cytomegalovirus-associated.

Of note for this clone: Its antigen is unidentified.

A 120-subject validation cohort, separate from the 666-subject first cohort, supplied the donors. Using immunoSEQ multiplex PCR, the repertoire was profiled, and TCRdb retains in-frame clones only, with some absent. The data hold some 44,000 clones, with 90% to 95% observed a single time. CDR1 is SGHRS and CDR2 is YFSETQ in the germline V gene. The CDR3 has 14 residues. The V and J ends lost 4 bases and 3 bases respectively, with 13 bases between them. Sequencing was carried out using PBMCs. The TCR comes from a man aged 18 to 30 in good health and CMV-seronegative. The rearrangement links TRBV5-1 to TRBJ1-1, with D uncertain. The chain's CDR3 is CASSPRAGDTEAFF. CDR3 in DNA: TGCGCCAGCAGCCCAAGAGCCGGGGACACTGAAGCTTTCTTT.